Only a few counts were recorded for the clone carrying this TCR beta chain. Its antigen is unknown. This sample's time point: after preoperative PTX-NDP chemotherapy. V was pared by 2 bases and J by 2 bases, with 10 bases between. Germline CDR1 reads SGHTA; CDR2 reads FQGNSA. CDR3 size: 14 residues. These data come from a study of esophageal squamous cell carcinoma under preoperative chemotherapy. About the study: TCR repertoires were profiled from both peripheral blood T cells and tumor-infiltrating lymphocytes. Study results and limitations: Post-treatment tumor-infiltrating lymphocytes appeared partly derived from peripheral T cells migrating into the tumor.

Each CDR3 protein gets one entry after TCRdb re-called the PCR reads with MiXCR. The profile shows 32,000 or so distinct CDR3 sequences, approximately 55% of them singletons. The J gene is TRBJ2-7, the V gene TRBV7-2, with a tentative D call TRBD1 (6 bases). The specimen was taken from a patient given preoperative chemotherapy. This TCR came from a human donor with esophageal squamous cell carcinoma. The donor label of this sample is uncertain. The CDR3 sequence is CASSLRQAPYEQYF. The CDR3 coding sequence is TGTGCCAGCAGCTTAAGACAGGCGCCCTACGAGCAGTACTTC.